Shown below are 29 T cell receptor beta chains from a single sample sequenced in a study of identifying expanded T cells in peripheral blood. The protocol was immunoSEQ multiplex PCR, while the TCRdb copy is restricted to in-frame clones and leaves out a portion. The data hold some 78,000 clones, with less than 90% observed a single time. Sequenced: blood. These receptors originate from a person aged 18-69 years in good health.

The chain couples TRBV7-2 to TRBJ1-5; D is uncertain. Germline V gene sequence: CDR1 SGHTA, CDR2 FQGNSA. The CDR3 has 13 amino acids. V lost 4 bases to trimming and J lost 5 bases, with 9 bases between them. The CDR3 reads CASSSWGDQPQHF. Written as DNA, the CDR3 is TGTGCCAGCAGCTCGTGGGGTGATCAGCCCCAGCATTTT.

The chain joins TRBV7-3 to TRBJ2-5; TRBD2 agrees at 9 bases. Unmatched junction bases numbered 4, after V lost 0 bases and J lost 5 bases. Germline V gene sequence: CDR1 SGHTA, CDR2 FQGTGA. This CDR3 has 15 amino acids. This CDR3 reads CASSLTAGGWETQYF. The DNA of the CDR3 is TGTGCCAGCAGCTTAACAGCGGGAGGATGGGAGACCCAGTACTTC.

This clone was observed a handful of times. CDR3 DNA: TGTGCCAGCAGCTTCGGGCCCAACTATGGCTACACCTTC. This codes for CASSFGPNYGYTF. The V and J genes are TRBV7-2 and TRBJ1-2, with D hard to call. Germline-derived CDR1 and CDR2 are SGHTA and FQGNSA. The CDR3 totals 13 residues. With 3 bases removed from V and 2 bases from J, the gap between germline ends came to 7 bases.

The gene calls are TRBV5-6 and TRBJ2-3; 8 bases align to TRBD2. The V gene end was trimmed by 3 bases and the J gene end by 3 bases; junction bases not matched to a gene: 6. CDR3 size: 15 residues. CDR1 and CDR2 (germline): SGHDT, YYEEEE. CDR3 sequence: CASSSPGLETDTQYF. For the CDR3, the DNA is TGTGCCAGCAGCTCCCCGGGACTAGAAACAGATACGCAGTATTTT.

This chain joins TRBV28 and TRBJ2-3; D is ambiguous. Trimming stripped 6 bases from V and 5 bases from J, with 12 bases between. The length of the CDR3 is 13 residues. Germline V gives CDR1 MDHEN, CDR2 SYDVKM. As DNA, the CDR3 is TGTGCCAGCAGGGACGGCGGCGGAGATACGCAGTATTTT. Translation: CASRDGGGDTQYF.

The V gene is TRBV21-1, the J gene TRBJ1-2; the D call in the table, TRBD1, was not verified against the DNA. TRBV21-1 counts as a pseudogene. The CDR3 is 17 residues long. The CDR3 DNA follows: TGTGCCAGCAGCAAAGTGCCCTGGACAGGGGGCCTCTATGGCTACACCTTC. It yields the protein CASSKVPWTGGLYGYTF.

The gene calls are TRBV4-2 and TRBJ2-7; D tentatively fits TRBD1 or TRBD2 (6 bases each). The CDR3 is 14 residues long. Trimming shortened V by 0 bases and J by 4 bases, and 10 bases separated the two germline ends. CDR1 is LGHNA and CDR2 is YNFKEQ in the germline V gene. The CDR3 nucleotides are TGTGCCAGCAGCCAAGAGGGCGGGACATACGAGCAGTACTTC. It translates to CASSQEGGTYEQYF.

This clone has only one observation. The chain couples TRBV28 to TRBJ2-7; 12 positions match TRBD2. This CDR3 has 17 residues. Germline-derived CDR1 and CDR2 are MDHEN and SYDVKM. V lost 5 bases to trimming and J lost 2 bases; unmatched junction nucleotides: 10. CDR3: CASSTTRLAGATYEQYF. CDR3 nucleotide sequence: TGTGCCAGCAGTACGACGAGACTAGCGGGAGCGACCTACGAGCAGTACTTC. Drawing the rest from reference TRBV28 and TRBJ2-7, the complete variable domain is DVKVTQSSRYLVKRTGEKVFLECVQDMDHENMFWYRQDPGLGLRLIYFSYDVKMKEKGDIPEGYSVSREKKERFSLILESASTNQTSMYLCASSTTRLAGATYEQYFGPGTRLTVT.

This rearrangement joins TRBV4-3 to TRBJ2-7, with a possible D match to TRBD2 (6 bases). The length of the CDR3 is 13 residues. The germline V and J ends were trimmed by 4 bases and 2 bases, with 9 bases remaining between them. The V gene's germline CDR1 is LGHNA and CDR2 YSLEER. CDR3 nucleotide sequence: TGCGCCAGCAGCCCCCAGCGGGCCTACGAGCAGTACTTC. This sequence encodes CASSPQRAYEQYF.

The V and J genes are TRBV6-6 and TRBJ2-1, with TRBD1 matching over 7 bases. With V trimmed by 7 bases and J by 2 bases, 5 bases remained unmatched. From germline, CDR1 is MNHNY and CDR2 SVGAGI (reference sequence). This CDR3 spans 14 amino acids. The CDR3 protein is CASILDRTYNEQFF. The CDR3 nucleotides read TGTGCCAGCATCTTGGACAGGACCTACAATGAGCAGTTCTTC.

The chain recombines TRBV7-2 with TRBJ2-2; 9 positions agree with TRBD2. Germline V CDR1 and CDR2: SGHTA, FQGNSA. With 3 bases clipped from V and 5 bases from J, the junction kept 4 bases outside the gene matches. CDR3 length equals 15 residues. The CDR3 DNA reads TGTGCCAGCAGCTTGGGCGGGAGGGATACCGGGGAGCTGTTTTTT. Its protein is CASSLGGRDTGELFF.

The gene calls are TRBV28 and TRBJ2-7; 8 bases match TRBD1. CDR3 size: 13 residues. With V trimmed by 2 bases and J by 12 bases, 9 bases remained unmatched. Germline V gives CDR1 MDHEN, CDR2 SYDVKM. The CDR3 sequence is CASSLTLEDRVYF. DNA for the CDR3: TGTGCCAGCAGTTTAACGCTCGAGGACAGGGTGTACTTC.

This clone was detected only once. This chain joins TRBV5-6 and TRBJ1-3; maybe TRBD1 (5 bases). Germline V gene lookup returns CDR1 SGHDT and CDR2 YYEEEE. Trimming removed 2 bases from V and 1 base from J, with 16 bases in between. The CDR3 is 17 amino acids. Here the CDR3 DNA reads TGTGCCAGCAGCTTCGGTCGGGACCCGAGATCTGGAAACACCATATATTTT. Its translation: CASSFGRDPRSGNTIYF.

The chain recombines TRBV29-1 with TRBJ2-4; D is perhaps TRBD2 (5 bases). Germline V lookup: CDR1 SQVTM, CDR2 ANQGSEA. With 5 bases removed from V and 0 bases from J, the gap between germline ends came to 8 bases. The CDR3 consists of 13 residues. CDR3 bases: TGCAGCGTTCGTGGACTAGCCAAAAACATTCAGTACTTC. Translated, it gives CSVRGLAKNIQYF.

The genes are TRBV7-8 and TRBJ1-5; D is perhaps TRBD1 (5 bases). The CDR3 covers 16 residues. Germline CDR1 reads SGHVS; CDR2 reads FQNEAQ. Deletions cut 5 bases from V and 3 bases from J, with 17 bases between. The CDR3 DNA reads as TGTGCCAGCAGCCCCTGGGAGGGGCCTACCAATCAGCCCCAGCATTTT. Encoded protein: CASSPWEGPTNQPQHF.

V is TRBV5-1 and J is TRBJ2-3, with a weak D call TRBD2 (6 bases). Germline lookup yields CDR1 SGHRS and CDR2 YFSETQ. The CDR3 covers 15 residues. Trimming pared 4 bases from V and 0 bases from J, leaving 12 bases between. CDR3 amino acids: CASSPGTPSTDTQYF. The CDR3 region has the DNA TGCGCCAGCAGCCCCGGGACTCCTAGCACAGATACGCAGTATTTT.

The chain has TRBV7-2 and TRBJ2-2; TRBD2 is a possible D gene (5 bases). Germline V gene data show CDR1 as SGHTA and CDR2 as FQGNSA. V was shortened by 1 base and J by 5 bases, with 8 bases between the two germline ends. The CDR3 has 14 amino acids. CDR3 in amino acids: CASSLVSGTGELFF. The DNA for the CDR3 is TGTGCCAGCAGCTTAGTATCGGGGACCGGGGAGCTGTTTTTT.

This clone showed up just once. V usage is TRBV6-6 and J usage is TRBJ2-1, with 7 bases identical to TRBD1. The ends lost 8 bases at V and 2 bases at J; junction bases unmatched: 6. The germline CDR1 and CDR2 sequences are MNHNY and SVGAGI (reference sequence). The CDR3 spans 14 residues. CDR3 amino acids: CASDRDSPYNEQFF. As DNA, the CDR3 is TGTGCCAGCGACCGGGACAGTCCCTACAATGAGCAGTTCTTC.

The chain links TRBV4-3 to TRBJ1-5, with TRBD1 as a possible D gene (5 bases). V lost 3 bases, J lost 7 bases, and 16 bases lay in between. CDR1 and CDR2 from the germline V gene are LGHNA and YSLEER. The CDR3 extends over 15 amino acids. The CDR3 loop is CASSHGLVGGQPQHF. CDR3 nucleotide sequence: TGCGCCAGCAGCCATGGTCTGGTTGGGGGGCAGCCCCAGCATTTT.

This sequence joins TRBV10-3 and TRBJ2-1, with no clear D. Per germline, CDR1 ENHRY and CDR2 SYGVKD. The CDR3 length is 12 residues. Trimming took off 0 bases at V and 6 bases at J, with 3 bases between the two ends. The CDR3 DNA follows: TGTGCCATCAGTGAGTCTCCCAATGAGCAGTTCTTC. It yields the protein CAISESPNEQFF.

The chain couples TRBV27 to TRBJ1-2, with no clear D. The CDR3 is 14 residues long. In germline, CDR1 is MNHEY, CDR2 SMNVEV (reference sequence). V was trimmed by 4 bases and J by 6 bases, leaving 15 bases between them. The CDR3 sequence is CASSSPEFRNGYTF. The CDR3 nucleotides are TGTGCCAGCAGTTCGCCGGAGTTTCGAAATGGCTACACCTTC.

The chain employs TRBV27 and TRBJ2-1; a possible D gene is TRBD1 (5 bases). Trimming pared 6 bases from V and 4 bases from J, leaving 13 bases between. The CDR3 has 14 residues. Germline assignment: CDR1 MNHEY and CDR2 SMNVEV (reference sequence). CDR3 region: CASSPTQGYNEQFF. CDR3 bases: TGTGCCAGCAGCCCTACGCAGGGTTACAATGAGCAGTTCTTC.

The chain is built from TRBV20-1 and TRBJ1-2, with unresolved D. The V end was cut by 3 bases, the J end by 0 bases, with 2 bases between. CDR3 size: 11 residues. Germline V gene sequence: CDR1 DFQATT, CDR2 SNEGSKA (reference sequence). The CDR3 nucleotides are TGCAGTGCTAGCCCTAACTATGGCTACACCTTC. This sequence encodes CSASPNYGYTF.

This clone is medium-sized (0.01 to 0.1%) by share. The rearrangement links TRBV19 to TRBJ2-1; 10 bases align to TRBD2. The CDR3 has 14 residues. With V trimmed by 7 bases and J by 2 bases, 2 bases remained unmatched. CDR1 and CDR2 (germline): LNHDA, SQIVND (reference sequence). CDR3 residues: CASTSGRPYNEQFF. CDR3 DNA sequence: TGTGCCAGTACTAGCGGGAGACCCTACAATGAGCAGTTCTTC.

The genes are TRBV7-6 and TRBJ1-1; D gene uncertain. This CDR3 is built from 13 residues. V dropped 2 bases and J dropped 4 bases, with 8 bases sitting between them. Germline loops: CDR1 SGHVS, CDR2 FNYEAQ. The CDR3 is CASSLRWGTEAFF. The CDR3 DNA reads as TGTGCCAGCAGCTTAAGGTGGGGCACTGAAGCTTTCTTT.

V gene TRBV28 combines with J gene TRBJ2-3; 9 bases align to TRBD2. The CDR3 is made up of 14 amino acids. Per the germline V gene, CDR1 is MDHEN and CDR2 is SYDVKM. V dropped 5 bases and J dropped 4; count of bases not matched to a gene: 4. The CDR3, as DNA: TGTGCCAGCAGTCGTAGCGGGAGAGCAGATACGCAGTATTTT. Its protein product is CASSRSGRADTQYF.

This clone appeared a single time. The rearrangement links TRBV10-3 to TRBJ2-5, with TRBD1 matching over 8 bases. V gave up 11 bases and J gave up 5 bases; unmatched junction bases: 4. Germline V gene lookup returns CDR1 ENHRY and CDR2 SYGVKD. CDR3 length: 11 residues. The CDR3 is CAAQGAETQYF. As DNA, the CDR3 is TGTGCCGCCCAGGGGGCCGAGACCCAGTACTTC.

CDR3 protein: CASSLSANQPQHF. The CDR3 bases are TGTGCCAGCAGTTTATCTGCAAATCAGCCCCAGCATTTT. This chain connects TRBV27 to TRBJ1-5; D not certain. Trimming stripped 0 bases from V and 4 bases from J, with 4 bases between. The CDR3 is 13 residues long. The germline CDR1 and CDR2 sequences are MNHEY and SMNVEV (reference sequence).

This clone was found many times. CDR3: CASSLASASTHEQYF. CDR3 DNA: TGTGCCAGCAGCTTAGCGTCGGCTAGCACTCACGAGCAGTACTTC. The chain is built from TRBV7-6 and TRBJ2-7, with D tentatively TRBD2 (5 bases). The CDR3 extends over 15 amino acids. Looked up from germline, CDR1 is SGHVS and CDR2 is FNYEAQ. Trimming left V 0 bases short and J 5 bases short, with 14 bases between. The full variable domain, its missing parts supplied by reference TRBV7-6 and TRBJ2-7, is GAGVSQSPRYKVTKRGQDVALRCDPISGHVSLYWYRQALGQGPEFLTYFNYEAQQDKSGLPNDRFSAERPEGSISTLTIQRTEQRDSAMYRCASSLASASTHEQYFGPGTRLTVT.